This T cell receptor (beta chain) was identified in a study of T-cell reconstitution after alpha-beta-depleted transplantation in children. As it was prepared, the TCRbeta library received unique molecular identifiers. TCRdb used MiXCR to reprocess the PCR reads, holding one entry per CDR3 protein. The sample has approximately 400,000 distinct CDR3 sequences, about a tenth seen once. CDR3 length: 16 residues. CDR1 LGHNA and CDR2 YSLEER come from the germline V gene. V lost 0 bases, J lost 6 bases, and 11 bases stayed unmatched. The chain combines TRBV4-3 with TRBJ2-7; 7 bases are shared with TRBD1. The input for sequencing was PBMCs from the stem cell graft donor, taken from the stem cell graft. The TCR was taken from a human donor who donated a stem cell graft to a child with acute myeloid leukemia. CDR3 protein: CASSQDLGQASGEQYF. The CDR3 DNA sequence: TGCGCCAGCAGCCAAGATTTAGGACAGGCGTCTGGCGAGCAGTACTTC.